The clone carrying this T cell receptor (beta chain) was counted a few times. The entry originates in a study of tumour-infiltrating T cells in Burkitt lymphoma. For the study at large: Overall and progression-free survival were predicted by productive clonality.

CDR1 and CDR2 from the germline V gene are SGHVS and FQNEAQ. CDR3 size: 11 residues. Trimming stripped 1 base from V and 12 bases from J, with 7 bases between. Profiled with immunoSEQ multiplex PCR; TCRdb holds only in-frame clones, not every one. The sample includes fewer than 8,500 clones, under 85% of them seen just once. The receptor was isolated from a human donor with diffuse large B-cell lymphoma. This sequence joins TRBV7-8 and TRBJ2-1; D is perhaps TRBD2 (5 bases). Sequences were obtained from tumor tissue. The chain's CDR3 is CASSLERRQFF. The DNA of the CDR3 is TGTGCCAGCAGCTTAGAGCGGAGGCAGTTCTTC. Variable domain in full (rest from reference TRBV7-8 and TRBJ2-1): GAGVSQSPRYKVAKRGQDVALRCDPISGHVSLFWYQQALGQGPEFLTYFQNEAQLDKSGLPSDRFFAERPEGSVSTLKIQRTQQEDSAVYLCASSLERRQFFGPGTRLTVL.